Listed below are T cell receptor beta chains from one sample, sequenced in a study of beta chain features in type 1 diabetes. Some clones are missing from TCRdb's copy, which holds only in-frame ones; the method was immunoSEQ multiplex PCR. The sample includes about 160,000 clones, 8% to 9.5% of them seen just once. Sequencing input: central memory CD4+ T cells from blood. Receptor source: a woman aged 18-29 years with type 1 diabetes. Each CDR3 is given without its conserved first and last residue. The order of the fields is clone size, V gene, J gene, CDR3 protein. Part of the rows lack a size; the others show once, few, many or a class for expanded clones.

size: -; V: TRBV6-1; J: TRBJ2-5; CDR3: ASSNSGNQETQY
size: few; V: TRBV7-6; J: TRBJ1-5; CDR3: ASSPGVNQPQH
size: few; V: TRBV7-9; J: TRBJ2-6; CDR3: ASSLGLGAGNFGANVLT
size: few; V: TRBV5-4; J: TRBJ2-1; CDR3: ASSLGGLASYNEQF
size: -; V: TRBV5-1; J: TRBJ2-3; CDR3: ASSLDGTGGTDTQY
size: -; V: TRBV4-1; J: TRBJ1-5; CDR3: ASSQAVGGRQPQH
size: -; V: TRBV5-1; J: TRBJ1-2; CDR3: ASRPETYGYT
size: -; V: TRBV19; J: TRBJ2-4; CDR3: ASSGADSSY
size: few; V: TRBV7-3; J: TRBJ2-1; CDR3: ASSLRASRYNEQF
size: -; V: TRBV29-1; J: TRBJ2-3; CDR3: SVSAGEWVDTQY
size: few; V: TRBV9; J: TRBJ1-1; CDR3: ASSGASGSGTEAF
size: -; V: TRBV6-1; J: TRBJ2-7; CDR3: ASSDRRVYEQY
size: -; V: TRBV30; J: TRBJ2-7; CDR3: AWSVTGQGNYEQY
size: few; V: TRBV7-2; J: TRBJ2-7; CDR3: ASIPTTGTGGYEQY
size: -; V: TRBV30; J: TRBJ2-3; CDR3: ASSGRADTQY
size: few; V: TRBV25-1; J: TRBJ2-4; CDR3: ASSEGNPDIQY
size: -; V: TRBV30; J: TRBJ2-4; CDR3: AWAFGAGGISKNIQY
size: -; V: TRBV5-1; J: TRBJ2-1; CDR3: ASSSGLVRDEQF
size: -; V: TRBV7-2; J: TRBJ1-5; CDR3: ASGRDRDQPQH
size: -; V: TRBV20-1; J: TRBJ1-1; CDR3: SAPGNLAWG
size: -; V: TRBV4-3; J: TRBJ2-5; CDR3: ASSQDYRGEETQY
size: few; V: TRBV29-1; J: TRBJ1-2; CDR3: SVDGLAYGYT
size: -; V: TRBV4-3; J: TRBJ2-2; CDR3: ASSHQRGATGELF
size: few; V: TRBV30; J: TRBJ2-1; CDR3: ASPEAGGRRQF
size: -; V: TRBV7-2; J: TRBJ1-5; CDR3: ASSLASTGRNQPQH
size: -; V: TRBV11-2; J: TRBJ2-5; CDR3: ASSPDRAQETQY
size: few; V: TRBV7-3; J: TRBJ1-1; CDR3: ASSLGGGGMNTEAF
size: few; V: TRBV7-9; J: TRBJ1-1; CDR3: ASSLVGDPNTEAF
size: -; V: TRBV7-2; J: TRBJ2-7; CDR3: ASSRATGGDEQY
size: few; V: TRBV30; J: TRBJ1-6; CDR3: AWANKQGGNSPLH
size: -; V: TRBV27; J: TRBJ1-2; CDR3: ASRQGFYGYT
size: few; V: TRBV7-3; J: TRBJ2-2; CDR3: ASSASGTNTGELF
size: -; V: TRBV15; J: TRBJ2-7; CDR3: ATSRDRGPYEQY
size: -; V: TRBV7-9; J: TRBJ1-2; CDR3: ASSLEDSTDGYT
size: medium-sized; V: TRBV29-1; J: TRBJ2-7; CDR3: SANLRDRDSEQY
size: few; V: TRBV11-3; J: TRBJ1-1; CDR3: ASSLGLTMNTEAF
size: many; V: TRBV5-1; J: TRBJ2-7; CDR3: ASWTSGLSEQY
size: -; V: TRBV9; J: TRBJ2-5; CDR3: ASSPRTSGETQY
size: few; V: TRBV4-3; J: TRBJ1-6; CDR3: ASSQDLSQPLH
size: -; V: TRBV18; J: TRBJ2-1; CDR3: ASSIRSGGSNEQF
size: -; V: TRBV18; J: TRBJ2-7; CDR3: ASSRQGSYEQY
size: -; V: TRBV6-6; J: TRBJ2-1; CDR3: ASSYSGLGNEQF
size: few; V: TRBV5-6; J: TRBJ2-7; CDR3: ASSRRERYEQY
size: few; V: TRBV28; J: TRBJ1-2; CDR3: ASIDGYT
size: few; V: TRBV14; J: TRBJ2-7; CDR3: ASSQDSRSSYEQY
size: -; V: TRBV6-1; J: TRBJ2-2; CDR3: ASKPVGLSTGELF
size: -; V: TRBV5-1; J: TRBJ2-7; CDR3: ASSLGGSGNYEQY
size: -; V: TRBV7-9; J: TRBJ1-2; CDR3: ASRRTGRTNYGYT
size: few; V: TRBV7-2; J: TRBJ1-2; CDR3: ASSPLWGPLYGYT
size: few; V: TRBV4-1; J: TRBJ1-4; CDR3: ASSQGRGRDSEKLF
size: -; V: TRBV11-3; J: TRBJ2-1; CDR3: ASSSGGIYNEQF
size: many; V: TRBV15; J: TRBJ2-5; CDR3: ATSTGDQETQY
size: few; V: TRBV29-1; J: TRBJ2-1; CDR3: SVSPQTRSSYNEQF
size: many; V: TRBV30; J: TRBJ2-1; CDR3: AWRWAGSGNEQF
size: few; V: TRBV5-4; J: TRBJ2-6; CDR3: ASSKGQGAFSGANVLT
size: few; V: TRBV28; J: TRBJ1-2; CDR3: ASKETGGFGYT
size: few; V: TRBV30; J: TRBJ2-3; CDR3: AWEAGGLAVRTDTQY
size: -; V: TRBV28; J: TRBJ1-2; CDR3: ASSPQENYGYT
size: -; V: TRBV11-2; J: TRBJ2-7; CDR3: ASSPRTGGVGEQY